These T cell receptor beta chains were read from a single sample in a study of blood T cell repertoires in COVID-19. The method was immunoSEQ multiplex PCR; TCRdb's version includes in-frame clones alone and lacks a portion of them. The data hold around 260,000 clones, with 88% observed a single time. Sequencing used peripheral blood. All receptors derive from a human donor in a cohort sampled during active COVID-19. CDR3s include the opening cysteine and the closing phenylalanine or tryptophan. A D gene is named only where the DNA matches it firmly. Clone size is stated in some rows and not others, as once, few, many or a class when expanded.

j_call	d_call	v_call	clone_size	cdr3_aa	cdr3_nt
TRBJ2-1	TRBD2	TRBV27	NA	CASSMTSGRNEQFF	TGTGCCAGCAGTATGACTAGCGGTCGGAATGAGCAGTTCTTC
TRBJ2-5	TRBD1	TRBV27	NA	CASSPRTGGIETQYF	TGTGCCAGCAGTCCCCGGACAGGGGGAATTGAGACCCAGTACTTC
TRBJ1-6	NA	TRBV6-5	NA	CASTGTSEGNSPLHF	TGTGCCAGCACCGGGACCTCGGAGGGTAATTCACCCCTCCACTTT
TRBJ2-7	TRBD2	TRBV5-1	once	CASTQGGTSGLEQYF	TGCGCCAGCACTCAAGGGGGGACTAGCGGCCTCGAGCAGTACTTC
TRBJ2-5	NA	TRBV12-3/TRBV12-4	NA	CASSFLETQYF	TGTGCCAGCAGTTTCCTAGAGACCCAGTACTTC
TRBJ1-2	NA	TRBV10-3	NA	CAIGAGWLETF	TGTGCCATCGGGGCAGGTTGGTTAGAAACCTTC
TRBJ1-2	NA	TRBV7-6	NA	CASSLVQGDGYTF	TGTGCCAGCAGCTTGGTACAGGGCGATGGCTACACCTTC
TRBJ2-7	NA	TRBV4-3	NA	CASSQAGGYSYEQYF	TGCGCCAGCAGCCAAGCAGGCGGGTATTCCTACGAGCAGTACTTC
TRBJ2-3	NA	TRBV19	NA	CASSIAGRPTDTQYF	TGTGCCAGTAGTATAGCGGGGAGACCCACAGATACGCAGTATTTT
TRBJ1-2	TRBD1	TRBV5-4	NA	CASLSGGQGNYGYTF	TGTGCCAGCCTGAGCGGGGGACAGGGAAACTATGGCTACACCTTC
TRBJ2-1	NA	TRBV3-1/TRBV3-2	NA	CASSHNSYNEQFF	TGTGCCAGCAGCCATAACAGTTACAATGAGCAGTTCTTC
TRBJ1-6	NA	TRBV5-1	NA	CASSLAGSAHNSPLHF	TGCGCCAGCAGCTTGGCCGGGAGCGCTCATAATTCACCCCTCCACTTT
TRBJ2-7	TRBD2	TRBV10-3	NA	CAARGLAGSRGYEQYF	TGTGCCGCCAGGGGACTAGCGGGATCCCGTGGCTACGAGCAGTACTTC
TRBJ1-5	NA	TRBV28	NA	CASSPMRGGGGSPQHF	TGTGCCAGCAGTCCTATGCGTGGCGGGGGCGGGTCGCCCCAGCATTTT